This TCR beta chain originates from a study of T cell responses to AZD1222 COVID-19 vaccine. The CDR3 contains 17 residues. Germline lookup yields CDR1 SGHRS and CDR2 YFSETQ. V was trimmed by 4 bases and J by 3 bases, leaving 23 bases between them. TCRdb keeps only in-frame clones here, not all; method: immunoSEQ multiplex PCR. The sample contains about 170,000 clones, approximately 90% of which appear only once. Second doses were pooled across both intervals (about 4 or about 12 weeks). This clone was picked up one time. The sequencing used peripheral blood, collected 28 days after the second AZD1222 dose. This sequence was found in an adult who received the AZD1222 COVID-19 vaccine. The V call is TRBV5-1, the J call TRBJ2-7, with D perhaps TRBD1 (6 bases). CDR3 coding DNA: TGCGCCAGCAGCCGATCGACCACCTTTGGACAGATCTACGAGCAGTACTTC. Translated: CASSRSTTFGQIYEQYF.